The 30 T cell receptor beta chains listed next were all sequenced from one sample in a study of CXCR3-negative and CXCR3-positive naive CD8 T cells. cDNA libraries for TRB were generated by 5' RACE incorporating UMI labels. TCRdb processed the 5' RACE reads again and assigns one entry to each CDR3 protein, with no DNA. The sample totals 40,000 to 45,000 distinct CDR3 sequences. Sequenced input: memory CD8+ T cells from blood. Every receptor here comes from a human donor in good health. Some clones in this sample may be carry-over from other donors' samples.

The J gene is TRBJ2-1, the V gene TRBV19; without DNA, the TCRdb call of TRBD1 cannot be checked. CDR1 is LNHDA, CDR2 SQIVND, per germline (reference sequence). The CDR3 runs 15 residues. The CDR3 loop reads CASSIDGGRYGEQFF.

The chain recombines TRBV4-3 with TRBJ2-7; TCRdb indicates TRBD1, and absent DNA this call remains unverified. The CDR3 length is 15 residues. Looked up from germline, CDR1 is LGHNA and CDR2 is YSLEER. The CDR3 spells CASSQFSGSSYEQYF.

This chain uses TRBV10-2 with TRBJ2-1; TCRdb gives TRBD1 as the D gene, but with no DNA this cannot be confirmed. The CDR3 extends over 14 amino acids. From germline, CDR1 is WSHSY and CDR2 SAAADI. This CDR3 is CASNHGGGYNEQFF.

This chain uses TRBV7-9 with TRBJ1-6; TCRdb designates TRBD1, a call that cannot be tested without DNA. Looked up from germline, CDR1 is SEHNR and CDR2 is FQNEAQ (reference sequence). The CDR3 runs 16 residues. CDR3 region: CASSSTQQGTHSPLHF.

The rearrangement uses TRBV5-1 and TRBJ2-7; TCRdb returns TRBD1, unconfirmable since there is no DNA. CDR1 and CDR2 (germline): SGHRS, YFSETQ. This CDR3 has 14 residues. CDR3 amino acids: CASSTGTGVYEQYF.

This chain joins TRBV9 and TRBJ1-4; TCRdb reports TRBD1, a call that lacks DNA to check it against. The CDR3 loop spans 12 amino acids. Germline V gene data show CDR1 as SGDLS and CDR2 as YYNGEE. CDR3 region: CASGTGMEKLFF.

This chain connects TRBV6-5 to TRBJ2-6. CDR3 size: 16 residues. CDR1 and CDR2 (germline): MNHEY, SVGAGI. The CDR3 loop reads CASTQTGSSGANVLTF.

The chain is built from TRBV29-1 and TRBJ2-2. This CDR3 comprises 12 residues. The germline gives CDR1 SQVTM, CDR2 ANQGSEA. The CDR3 region is CSVEDMGGELFF.

The genes are TRBV7-3 and TRBJ2-1; TCRdb selects TRBD2, and the lack of DNA leaves this call unchecked. The germline CDR1 and CDR2 sequences are SGHTA and FQGTGA. This CDR3 has 14 amino acids. The CDR3 spells CASSPWTSDNEQFF.

The rearrangement joins TRBV20-1 to TRBJ1-5. The CDR3 is 13 residues long. Germline assignment: CDR1 DFQATT and CDR2 SNEGSKA (reference sequence). CDR3 residues: CSARGRAEEPQHF.

This chain joins TRBV27 and TRBJ2-5; TCRdb's assignment of TRBD1 cannot be checked, as there is no DNA. This CDR3 is 15 amino acids long. The V gene's germline CDR1 is MNHEY and CDR2 SMNVEV (reference sequence). The CDR3 sequence: CASSKQGWHQETQYF.

The V and J genes are TRBV20-1 and TRBJ1-4. Germline-derived CDR1 and CDR2 are DFQATT and SNEGSKA (reference sequence). CDR3 length: 15 residues. The CDR3 is CSARDETATNEKLFF.

The gene calls are TRBV6-5 and TRBJ2-1; TCRdb indicates TRBD1, and absent DNA this call remains unverified. CDR3 size: 18 residues. CDR1 MNHEY and CDR2 SVGAGI come from the germline V gene. This CDR3 is CASSSPNEEGGRYNEQFF.

The CDR3: CASSQDWTGAYEQYF. V is TRBV4-3 and J is TRBJ2-7; TCRdb names TRBD1, which stays unverified in the absence of DNA. The CDR3 is 15 residues long. CDR1 LGHNA and CDR2 YSLEER come from the germline V gene.

The chain uses TRBV6-5 and TRBJ2-7; TCRdb outputs TRBD1, but without DNA this stays unchecked. The CDR3 is 15 residues long. Germline V CDR1 and CDR2: MNHEY, SVGAGI. CDR3 amino acids: CASSPGQTSSYEQYF.

The rearrangement joins TRBV5-1 to TRBJ2-7; the D call from TCRdb, TRBD1, cannot be confirmed without DNA. There are 13 residues in the CDR3. Germline V gene lookup returns CDR1 SGHRS and CDR2 YFSETQ. CDR3 loop: CASRGQGINEQYF.

This sequence joins TRBV7-2 and TRBJ2-6; the D gene TCRdb calls, TRBD2, cannot be checked with no DNA. Germline V CDR1 and CDR2: SGHTA, FQGNSA. The CDR3 is 16 residues long. The CDR3 loop is CASSLVAGTGANVLTF.

The rearrangement links TRBV2 to TRBJ1-4; TCRdb's D call, TRBD1, is unchecked because there is no DNA. CDR1 is SNHLY and CDR2 is FYNNEI in the germline V gene. The CDR3 extends over 14 amino acids. This CDR3 is CASSLQDTNEKLFF.

This chain connects TRBV28 to TRBJ2-1; checking the TCRdb D call of TRBD2 is not possible without DNA. The CDR3 has 14 amino acids. In germline, CDR1 is MDHEN, CDR2 SYDVKM. The CDR3 spells CASSSVADYNEQFF.

CDR3 residues: CASSQVPGFEQFF. The gene calls are TRBV4-3 and TRBJ2-1; the D gene TCRdb calls, TRBD1, cannot be checked with no DNA. The CDR3 runs 13 residues. Germline V gene lookup returns CDR1 LGHNA and CDR2 YSLEER.

This chain joins TRBV7-9 and TRBJ2-2; the TCRdb call, TRBD2, lacks DNA for checking. The CDR3 runs 16 residues. Germline V gives CDR1 SEHNR, CDR2 FQNEAQ (reference sequence). CDR3 sequence reads: CASSPRLALNTGELFF.

By frequency, this clonotype is medium-sized (0.01 to 0.1%). The chain links TRBV6-4 to TRBJ2-1. This CDR3 has 15 amino acids. Looked up from germline, CDR1 is MRHNA and CDR2 is SNTAGT. CDR3: CASSDSGDSYNEQFF.

This rearrangement joins TRBV29-1 to TRBJ2-3; without DNA, the TCRdb call of TRBD1 cannot be checked. Looked up from germline, CDR1 is SQVTM and CDR2 is ANQGSEA. The CDR3 is 13 residues long. CDR3 in amino acids: CSGSGASTDTQYF.

The chain recombines TRBV5-1 with TRBJ2-2. The CDR3 sequence is 11 residues long. Germline V gene sequence: CDR1 SGHRS, CDR2 YFSETQ. CDR3 residues: CASSLAGELFF.

This chain joins TRBV5-1 and TRBJ2-1; there is no DNA to check the TCRdb D call of TRBD1. The CDR3 runs to 16 residues. Germline-derived CDR1 and CDR2 are SGHRS and YFSETQ. CDR3 loop: CASSLAPGRRLDEQFF.

The rearrangement links TRBV5-6 to TRBJ2-1; TCRdb reports TRBD1, a call that lacks DNA to check it against. The CDR3 totals 12 residues. Germline V gene data show CDR1 as SGHDT and CDR2 as YYEEEE. The CDR3 spells CASRMDRGREFF. The full variable domain, its missing parts supplied by reference TRBV5-6 and TRBJ2-1, is DAGVTQSPTHLIKTRGQQVTLRCSPKSGHDTVSWYQQALGQGPQFIFQYYEEEERQRGNFPDRFSGHQFPNYSSELNVNALLLGDSALYLCASRMDRGREFFGPGTRLTVL.

The chain couples TRBV5-6 to TRBJ1-1; TCRdb indicates TRBD1, and absent DNA this call remains unverified. Germline V gene lookup returns CDR1 SGHDT and CDR2 YYEEEE. The CDR3 runs 16 residues. CDR3 sequence: CASSFTGRLRTTEAFF.

The rearrangement uses TRBV5-1 and TRBJ1-2; lacking DNA, the TRBD1 call made by TCRdb goes unchecked. CDR3 length: 18 amino acids. Germline CDR1 SGHRS, CDR2 YFSETQ. The CDR3 sequence: CASSLGSPTGGRSYGYTF.

This chain joins TRBV6-5 and TRBJ1-1. CDR1 and CDR2 from the germline V gene are MNHEY and SVGAGI. This CDR3 contains 17 residues. CDR3 in amino acids: CASSGQGVGLENTEAFF.

The chain is built from TRBV4-3 and TRBJ1-4; as DNA is missing, the TRBD1 call by TCRdb cannot be tested. CDR1 is LGHNA, CDR2 YSLEER, per germline. This CDR3 contains 16 residues. The CDR3 is CASSPGEGTLAEKLFF.